Detailed here is one TCR beta chain. The data are from a study of blood T cell repertoires in COVID-19. Overall study: Whether acute or convalescent, the COVID-19 samples came from the United States, Italy and Spain. PBMCs, B-cell-depleted T cells, or T cells provided the cDNA or gDNA that made up the material.

Study processing details: For nucleated cells, counts were estimated from reference gene primer amplification. The assay was immunoSEQ multiplex PCR, and TCRdb's table has in-frame clones only and misses some. V and J calls and clone size are those listed in that table; D and trimming were worked out from the DNA. The sample lists about 150,000 clones; roughly four fifths were seen once. The V gene lost 1 base and the J gene lost 8 bases, with 12 bases spanning the gap. The CDR3 is 13 residues long. The V gene's germline CDR1 is SQVTM and CDR2 ANQGSEA. Sequenced: peripheral blood. This chain links TRBV29-1 with TRBJ2-1, with a tentative D call TRBD2 (5 bases). This TCR was recovered from a woman older than 75 with acute or convalescent COVID-19. As DNA, the CDR3 is TGCAGCGTTGAAGCCCAGAAGGAGGATGAGCAGTTCTTC. It translates to CSVEAQKEDEQFF.